The next 31 T cell receptor beta chains were all read from a single sample in a study of blood T cells in healthy people across ages. A sample-barcoded 5' primer and a J-beta primer mix were used in a second PCR of roughly 7 to 11 cycles. TCRdb called the 5' RACE reads again in MiXCR, with one record for every CDR3 protein. Of 550,000 to 650,000 distinct CDR3 sequences listed, about a quarter are singletons. The sample also formed part of further work on T cells of mothers and their children.

Sequenced: blood. The receptors originated from a boy younger than 10 in good health.

This clonotype was seen only a few times. This chain joins TRBV30 and TRBJ2-7; D might be TRBD1 (5 bases). This CDR3 region has 11 residues. The V gene lost 5 bases and the J gene lost 2 bases, with 7 bases spanning the gap. Germline assignment: CDR1 GTSNPN and CDR2 SVGIG (reference sequence). The DNA for the CDR3 is TGTGCCTGGGACAGAGCCTACGAGCAGTACTTC. Its protein product is CAWDRAYEQYF.

This clonotype has just a few counts. One junction end does not reproduce the germline sequence, and a read error may be involved. The CDR3 sequence is CTSSLGSGTGGNSPLHF. CDR3 sequence (DNA): TGTACCAGCAGCTTAGGTTCCGGGACGGGTGGAAATTCACCCCTCCACTTT. The chain carries TRBV7-4 and TRBJ1-6, with D maybe TRBD1 (5 bases). The CDR3 is 17 amino acids. The germline CDR1 and CDR2 sequences are SGHVT and SQSDAQ.

This clonotype was observed a few times. This chain connects TRBV6-2 or TRBV6-3 to TRBJ1-1, with 9 bases lining up with TRBD1. Germline-derived CDR1 and CDR2 are MNHEY and SVGEGT. With V trimmed by 6 bases and J by 4 bases, 6 bases remained unmatched. CDR3 length: 14 amino acids. CDR3 sequence (DNA): TGTGCCAGCAGCACGGGACAGGGAGGCACTGAAGCTTTCTTT. This encodes CASSTGQGGTEAFF.

This clonotype is a singleton in its sample. The CDR3 reads CSADGGGAYNEQFF. The CDR3 DNA is TGCAGTGCCGACGGCGGGGGAGCCTACAATGAGCAGTTCTTC. This chain uses TRBV20-1 with TRBJ2-1; 7 bases agree with TRBD2. This CDR3 is 14 amino acids long. Trimming took 6 bases from V and 2 from J; bases not matched to a gene: 7. Germline-derived CDR1 and CDR2 are DFQATT and SNEGSKA (reference sequence).

This clonotype was observed a few times. The chain employs TRBV5-5 and TRBJ2-4; the D is unclear. CDR3 size: 13 residues. Germline CDR1 reads SGHKS; CDR2 reads YYEKEE (reference sequence). V lost 4 bases and J lost 0, with 5 bases in between. For the CDR3, the DNA is TGTGCCAGCAGCGCGGTAGCCAAAAACATTCAGTACTTC. Protein: CASSAVAKNIQYF.

This clonotype was seen only a few times. The rearrangement uses TRBV6-1 and TRBJ2-6; D not resolved. The CDR3 is 14 residues long. Germline V lookup: CDR1 MNHNS, CDR2 SASEGT. The germline V and J ends were trimmed by 7 bases and 1 base, with 8 bases remaining between them. The CDR3 nucleotides are TGTGCCAGCACTGGGGTTTCTGGGGCCAACGTCCTGACTTTC. It specifies CASTGVSGANVLTF.

This chain's CDR3 is CASSRGYAGTYEQYF. The CDR3 DNA sequence: TGTGCCAGCAGCCGAGGTTACGCAGGGACCTACGAGCAGTACTTC. This sequence joins TRBV11-3 and TRBJ2-7; weak D call: TRBD1 (5 bases). The CDR3 runs 15 residues. The V and J ends lost 5 bases and 2 bases respectively, with 16 bases between them. The germline CDR1 and CDR2 sequences are SGHNT and YENEEA.

This clonotype was found many times. The chain recombines TRBV29-1 with TRBJ1-1; no firm D call. Per the germline V gene, CDR1 is SQVTM and CDR2 is ANQGSEA. Trimming stripped 4 bases from V and 1 base from J, with 7 bases between. The CDR3 has 12 amino acids. DNA of the CDR3: TGCAGCGTTGTTGGAGGGAACACTGAAGCTTTCTTT. It translates to CSVVGGNTEAFF.

This clonotype was observed many times. The J gene is TRBJ2-5, the V gene TRBV28; D possibly corresponds to TRBD2 (6 bases). The V gene's germline CDR1 is MDHEN and CDR2 SYDVKM. Trimming shortened V by 6 bases and J by 4 bases, and 9 bases separated the two germline ends. The CDR3 length is 12 residues. The CDR3 coding sequence is TGTGCCAGCAGGGACTATGGAGAGACCCAGTACTTC. Translation: CASRDYGETQYF.

This chain connects TRBV15 to TRBJ2-5; 11 positions agree with TRBD1. This CDR3 contains 15 residues. The V segment lost 0 bases and the J segment 7 bases; nucleotides outside the gene matches: 4. Germline assignment: CDR1 LNHNV and CDR2 YYDKDF (reference sequence). CDR3 protein: CATSREIGTGGTQYF. The CDR3 DNA reads TGTGCCACCAGCAGAGAAATAGGGACAGGGGGGACCCAGTACTTC.

The V call is TRBV4-1, the J call TRBJ1-2, with D possibly TRBD1 on 5 matching bases. This CDR3 region has 15 residues. Germline V CDR1 and CDR2: MGHRA, YSYEKL. Trimming shortened V by 1 base and J by 2 bases, and 11 bases separated the two germline ends. CDR3 amino acids: CASSQGASGNYGYTF. The CDR3 DNA reads TGCGCCAGCAGCCAAGGGGCGTCAGGGAACTATGGCTACACCTTC.

The chain uses TRBV6-2 or TRBV6-3 and TRBJ1-2, with 11 bases matching TRBD1. With 6 bases clipped from V and 7 bases from J, the junction kept 7 bases outside the gene matches. CDR3 length equals 14 residues. From germline, CDR1 is MNHEY and CDR2 SVGEGT. The CDR3: CASRRGTGGPGYTF. DNA for the CDR3: TGTGCCAGCAGACGAGGGACAGGGGGACCTGGCTACACCTTC.

This clonotype was observed a handful of times. V is TRBV10-3 and J is TRBJ2-7, with 8 bases aligning to TRBD1. CDR3 length: 16 amino acids. V lost 4 bases and J lost 6; bases outside the gene matches: 14. Germline V gene lookup returns CDR1 ENHRY and CDR2 SYGVKD. CDR3 amino acids: CAISGGARQGAFEQYF. CDR3 DNA: TGTGCCATCAGTGGTGGGGCTCGCCAGGGGGCCTTCGAGCAGTACTTC.

Many counts were recorded for this clonotype. V usage is TRBV19 and J usage is TRBJ1-1, with D perhaps matching TRBD1 (5 bases). CDR1 LNHDA and CDR2 SQIVND come from the germline V gene (reference sequence). With 3 bases removed from V and 4 bases from J, the gap between germline ends came to 12 bases. This CDR3 is built from 14 residues. CDR3 amino acids: CASSIGGAGTEAFF. The CDR3 region has the DNA TGTGCCAGTAGTATTGGAGGGGCAGGCACTGAAGCTTTCTTT.

This clonotype has a handful of counts. Because it lacks the conserved phenylalanine or tryptophan at the end, this CDR3 is likely a read error. The chain carries TRBV19 and TRBJ1-1, with 10 bases fitting TRBD1. In germline, CDR1 is LNHDA, CDR2 SQIVND (reference sequence). The CDR3 totals 13 residues. Trimming at V came to 9 bases and at J to 4 bases, leaving 5 bases not matched to a gene. CDR3: CASQTGGLTEAFL. Here the CDR3 DNA reads TGTGCCAGCCAGACAGGGGGCCTCACTGAAGCTTTCCTT.

This clonotype was seen a few times. The chain couples TRBV12-3 or TRBV12-4 to TRBJ2-7; 8 nucleotides agree with TRBD2. The DNA matches TRBJ2-5 better at its end, which makes the J call doubtful. CDR3 length: 15 residues. The CDR3: CASRLTGGSGETQYF. The CDR3 coding sequence is TGTGCCAGCAGGTTAACGGGAGGGTCGGGGGAGACCCAGTACTTC.

The V call is TRBV7-6, the J call TRBJ2-5; TRBD2 matches 7 bases. With the DNA end fitting TRBJ2-7 better, the J assignment may be wrong. The CDR3 totals 17 residues. Germline assignment: CDR1 SGHVS and CDR2 FNYEAQ. The CDR3 reads CASSCPQDLAVSYEQYF. The CDR3 nucleotides are TGTGCCAGCAGCTGCCCCCAGGATCTAGCGGTATCCTACGAGCAGTACTTC.

This clonotype has more than one count but fewer than ten. The rearrangement joins TRBV14 to TRBJ2-7; tentative D call: TRBD2 (5 bases). The J call may not be correct, given that the DNA end is closer to TRBJ2-1. CDR1 is SGHDN, CDR2 FVKESK, per germline. This CDR3 has 14 residues. CDR3 residues: CASSQLAGSWEQFF. For the CDR3, the DNA is TGTGCCAGCAGCCAACTAGCTGGATCGTGGGAGCAGTTCTTC.

The chain recombines TRBV3-1 with TRBJ2-1, with 8 bases that match TRBD2. CDR3 length: 18 residues. J was trimmed by 5 bases and V by 2 bases; bases with no gene match: 14. Germline CDR1 LGHDT, CDR2 YNNKEL (reference sequence). CDR3 loop: CASSQKWAGGGRNNEQFF. In DNA form, the CDR3 reads TGTGCCAGCAGCCAAAAGTGGGCGGGGGGAGGAAGGAACAATGAGCAGTTCTTC.

This clonotype was picked up a small number of times. V usage is TRBV9 and J usage is TRBJ2-2; D call uncertain. Germline V gene lookup returns CDR1 SGDLS and CDR2 YYNGEE. This CDR3 contains 13 residues. Trimming took off 5 bases at V and 0 bases at J, with 5 bases between the two ends. The DNA of the CDR3 is TGTGCCAGCAGGGCCACGAACACCGGGGAGCTGTTTTTT. This codes for CASRATNTGELFF.

This clonotype was recorded a few times. The rearrangement uses TRBV7-9 and TRBJ2-2; D unclear. The germline V and J ends were trimmed by 3 bases and 9 bases, with 5 bases remaining between them. CDR1 is SEHNR and CDR2 is FQNEAQ in the germline V gene (reference sequence). CDR3 length equals 11 residues. The CDR3 loop reads CASSFERELFF. The CDR3 coding sequence is TGTGCCAGCAGCTTTGAAAGGGAGCTGTTTTTT. Looking up the rest from reference TRBV7-9 and TRBJ2-2 gives the full variable domain: DTGVSQNPRHKITKRGQNVTFRCDPISEHNRLYWYRQTLGQGPEFLTYFQNEAQLEKSRLLSDRFSAERPKGSFSTLEIQRTEQGDSAMYLCASSFERELFFGEGSRLTVL.

The genes are TRBV9 and TRBJ2-2; D is possibly TRBD1 (6 bases). The CDR3 is 15 residues long. Germline V gene sequence: CDR1 SGDLS, CDR2 YYNGEE. V dropped 4 bases and J dropped 2 bases, with 12 bases sitting between them. CDR3 DNA sequence: TGTGCCAGCAGCCCCGGGACATATAACACCGGGGAGCTGTTTTTT. Residues: CASSPGTYNTGELFF.

This rearrangement joins TRBV18 to TRBJ2-5; D possibly corresponds to TRBD2 (5 bases). This CDR3 comprises 14 residues. CDR1 is KGHSH, CDR2 LQKENI, per germline. Trimming pared 2 bases from V and 3 bases from J, leaving 10 bases between. DNA of the CDR3: TGTGCCAGCTCACCAGTCGACGGGGAAGAGACCCAGTACTTC. Translated, it gives CASSPVDGEETQYF.

This chain connects TRBV30 to TRBJ2-2; D uncertain. Trimming stripped 2 bases from V and 6 bases from J, with 13 bases between. This CDR3 contains 14 residues. CDR1 and CDR2 (germline): GTSNPN, SVGIG (reference sequence). In nucleotides, the CDR3 is TGTGCCTGGAGTAACCGATGGGGTTCCGGGGAGCTGTTTTTT. Translation gives CAWSNRWGSGELFF.

The gene calls are TRBV7-9 and TRBJ1-4, with D possibly matching TRBD1 (6 bases). The CDR3 is 15 amino acids. Germline CDR1 is SEHNR and CDR2 is FQNEAQ (reference sequence). V lost 5 bases to trimming and J lost 6 bases, with 16 bases between them. For the CDR3, the DNA is TGTGCCAGCAGCCAGGGGCCAGCTGGCCATGAAAAACTGTTTTTT. This encodes CASSQGPAGHEKLFF.

The chain recombines TRBV4-3 with TRBJ2-5; either TRBD1 or TRBD2 may supply D (5 bases each). The J call may be faulty, since TRBJ2-7 better matches the DNA end. Germline V CDR1 and CDR2: LGHNA, YSLEER. CDR3 size: 16 residues. The DNA of the CDR3 is TGCGCCAGCAGCCAAGGTCTCCGGGGCGTCTCCTACGAGCAGTACTTC. Protein sequence: CASSQGLRGVSYEQYF.

This rearrangement joins TRBV11-2 to TRBJ2-1; 8 nucleotides line up with TRBD1. The DNA end lines up better with TRBJ2-5; the J call may be wrong. Germline V gives CDR1 SGHAT, CDR2 FQNNGV. This CDR3 spans 14 amino acids. DNA of the CDR3: TGTGCCAGCAGCTCTTCGGGACAGGAGGAGACCCAGTACTTC. As protein: CASSSSGQEETQYF.

V gene TRBV3-1 combines with J gene TRBJ1-1; D perhaps matches TRBD1 (5 bases). The CDR3 consists of 14 residues. With 4 bases removed from V and 7 bases from J, the gap between germline ends came to 16 bases. Per germline, CDR1 LGHDT and CDR2 YNNKEL (reference sequence). In DNA, the CDR3 is TGTGCCAGCAGCCCCAGACAGAGGTCGGGTGAAGCTTTCTTT. This gives the protein CASSPRQRSGEAFF. The variable domain in full, with the rest retrieved from reference TRBV3-1 and TRBJ1-1, is DTAVSQTPKYLVTQMGNDKSIKCEQNLGHDTMYWYKQDSKKFLKIMFSYNNKELIINETVPNRFSPKSPDKAHLNLHINSLELGDSAVYFCASSPRQRSGEAFFGQGTRLTVV.

This clonotype was recorded a few times. V and J are TRBV7-2 and TRBJ2-7; 12 bases align to TRBD2. Germline CDR1 is SGHTA and CDR2 is FQGNSA. The CDR3 length is 14 residues. J was trimmed by 5 bases and V by 5 bases; bases with no gene match: 4. The CDR3 DNA reads TGTGCCAGCAGCCCTAGCGGGAGGGCCCACGAGCAGTACTTC. This sequence encodes CASSPSGRAHEQYF.

This clonotype has a single count. The V and J genes are TRBV20-1 and TRBJ1-3; D ambiguous. Per germline, CDR1 DFQATT and CDR2 SNEGSKA (reference sequence). Deletions cut 1 base from V and 7 bases from J, with 11 bases between. This CDR3 is built from 13 residues. The CDR3: CSARVGLVNTIYF. Written as DNA, the CDR3 is TGCAGTGCTAGAGTGGGGTTGGTGAACACCATATATTTT.

This clonotype was counted many times. The chain employs TRBV11-2 and TRBJ2-5; D is unresolved. V was trimmed by 4 bases and J by 4 bases, leaving 7 bases between them. CDR1 is SGHAT, CDR2 FQNNGV, per germline. CDR3 length: 12 residues. DNA for the CDR3: TGTGCCAGCAGCTCCTTCGGAGAGACCCAGTACTTC. This gives the protein CASSSFGETQYF.